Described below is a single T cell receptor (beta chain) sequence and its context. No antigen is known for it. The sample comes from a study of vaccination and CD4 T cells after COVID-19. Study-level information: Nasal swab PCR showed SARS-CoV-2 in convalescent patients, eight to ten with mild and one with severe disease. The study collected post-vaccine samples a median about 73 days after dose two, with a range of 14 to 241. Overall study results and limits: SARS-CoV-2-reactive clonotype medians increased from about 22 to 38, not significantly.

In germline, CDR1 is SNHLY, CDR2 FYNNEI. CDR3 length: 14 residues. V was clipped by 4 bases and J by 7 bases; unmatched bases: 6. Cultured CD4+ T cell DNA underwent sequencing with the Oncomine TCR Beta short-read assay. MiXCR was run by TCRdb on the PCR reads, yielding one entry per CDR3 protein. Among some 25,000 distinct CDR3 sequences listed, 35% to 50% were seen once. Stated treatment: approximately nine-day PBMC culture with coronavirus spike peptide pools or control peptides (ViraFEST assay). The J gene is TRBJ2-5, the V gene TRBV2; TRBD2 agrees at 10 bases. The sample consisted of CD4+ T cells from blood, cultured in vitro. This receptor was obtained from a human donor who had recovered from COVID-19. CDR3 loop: CASSVNLAGGTQYF. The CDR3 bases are TGTGCCAGCAGTGTGAACTTAGCGGGAGGGACCCAGTACTTC.